This T cell receptor (beta chain) stems from a study of blood T cell repertoires in COVID-19. In germline, CDR1 is LGHNT, CDR2 FRNRAP. CDR3 length: 17 amino acids. V dropped 4 bases and J dropped 0; count of bases not matched to a gene: 8. Assay used: immunoSEQ multiplex PCR; TCRdb lists only in-frame clones, some missing. The data contain 140,000 or so clones, roughly 84% of them seen just once; the ten biggest clones take up roughly 2.7%. The sample was peripheral blood. V usage is TRBV12-5 and J usage is TRBJ1-5, with 8 positions matching TRBD1. This TCR derives from a human donor with acute or convalescent COVID-19. The donor label of this sample is uncertain. The CDR3 loop reads CASGSGQGQYSNQPQHF. DNA of the CDR3: TGTGCTAGTGGTTCCGGACAGGGCCAATATAGCAATCAGCCCCAGCATTTT.